This TCR beta chain was captured in a study of cytomegalovirus exposure and HLA in healthy donors. Primers: 60 Vbeta forward and 13 Jbeta reverse. The data were produced by immunoSEQ multiplex PCR, yet TCRdb's version contains in-frame clones alone and is incomplete. Of more than 90,000 clones in the sample, about four fifths are singletons; the top ten hold 7.5% to 9.5%. This CDR3 contains 15 residues. CDR1 and CDR2 from the germline V gene are SGHRS and YFSETQ. The J segment lost 10 bases and the V segment lost 4 bases, leaving 11 bases of the junction unmatched. Sequencing was performed on PBMCs. The chain has TRBV5-1 and TRBJ2-1, with TRBD2 matching 10 bases. The TCR was taken from a human donor in good health. The CDR3: CASSPPLGTSEEQFF. The CDR3 DNA reads TGCGCCAGCAGCCCGCCTCTCGGGACTAGCGAGGAGCAGTTCTTC.